This T cell receptor beta chain was recovered during a study of shared clonotypes between healthy human individuals. Study summary: A donor's plate count was three for CD4 naive and three for CD4 memory; CD8 naive had two and CD8 memory one.

This CDR3 has 14 residues. The germline V gene encodes CDR1 SGHVS and CDR2 FNYEAQ. V lost 5 bases, J lost 2 bases, and 4 bases stayed unmatched. Sorted-subset replicate PCRs used 150 to 200 ng of genomic DNA. This amount corresponded to some 30,000 T cell genomes. TCRdb's copy holds only in-frame clones and misses some; the assay was immunoSEQ multiplex PCR. The sample yields some 1.4 million clones, about 96% seen once. The CD4+ fraction was divided into a CD45RA+ naive subset and a CD45RA-negative memory subset. Study-wide points: What naive subsets generally showed was a larger estimated richness than memory subsets showed.

Notes on this clone: Its target is unknown.

This receptor was taken from a man aged 25 to 40 in good health. The sequencing input was naive CD4+ T cells sorted from blood. Subset specified: CD45RA+ positively selected. The chain combines TRBV7-6 with TRBJ2-3; 7 nucleotides match TRBD1. The CDR3 loop reads CASSPGQVTDTQYF. The CDR3 coding sequence is TGTGCCAGCAGCCCCGGACAGGTCACAGATACGCAGTATTTT.